Each of the 30 T cell receptor beta chains below was sequenced from the same sample in a study of blood T cell repertoires in COVID-19. Repertoires were generated with immunoSEQ multiplex PCR, while TCRdb's copy carries only in-frame clones and drops some. The sample holds 300,000 or so clones, 80% to 90% seen once. The sequenced material came from PBMCs or T cells enriched from blood (not recorded which). All receptors derive from a woman between 40 and 55 years old with acute COVID-19.

The J gene is TRBJ2-7, the V gene TRBV28; TRBD1 might be the D (6 bases). The germline V and J ends were trimmed by 2 bases and 5 bases, with 10 bases remaining between them. The CDR3 is 13 residues long. CDR1 is MDHEN, CDR2 SYDVKM, per germline. This CDR3 reads CASSLTGSHEQYF. The CDR3 DNA sequence: TGTGCCAGCAGTTTAACAGGGTCTCACGAGCAGTACTTC.

The V gene is TRBV6-5, the J gene TRBJ1-4; a possible D gene is TRBD1 (5 bases). Germline loops: CDR1 MNHEY, CDR2 SVGAGI. V was pared by 2 bases and J by 3 bases, with 7 bases between. This CDR3 has 14 residues. Written as DNA, the CDR3 is TGTGCCAGCAGTTACGGGGGGGCTAATGAAAAACTGTTTTTT. Protein sequence: CASSYGGANEKLFF.

The chain employs TRBV12-3 or TRBV12-4 and TRBJ2-1; possible D gene TRBD2, 6 bases. CDR3 length: 12 residues. V was cut by 4 bases and J by 7 bases, with 8 bases left in between. This chain's CDR3 is CASSSLANEQFF. As DNA, the CDR3 is TGTGCCAGCAGTTCACTAGCTAATGAGCAGTTCTTC.

In the case of this clone: Other DNA sequences in the sample encode the same CDR3. V usage is TRBV5-1 and J usage is TRBJ1-4; D possibly corresponds to TRBD1 (5 bases). Germline V gives CDR1 SGHRS, CDR2 YFSETQ. The V gene lost 0 bases and the J gene lost 7 bases, with 10 bases spanning the gap. The CDR3 consists of 14 residues. CDR3 region: CASSLAGEGEKLFF. CDR3 in DNA: TGCGCCAGCAGCTTGGCGGGGGAGGGTGAAAAACTGTTTTTT.

The chain joins TRBV9 to TRBJ2-1, with 8 bases lining up with TRBD1. V lost 0 bases to trimming and J lost 9 bases; unmatched junction nucleotides: 8. Germline CDR1 is SGDLS and CDR2 is YYNGEE. The CDR3 extends over 15 amino acids. The CDR3 reads CASSVATGQGGEQFF. The CDR3 DNA reads as TGTGCCAGCAGCGTAGCTACAGGACAGGGCGGTGAGCAGTTCTTC.

The chain is built from TRBV3-1 (or the pseudogene TRBV3-2) and TRBJ2-7; TRBD2 agrees at 7 bases. The V segment lost 6 bases and the J segment 7 bases; nucleotides outside the gene matches: 12. Germline lookup yields CDR1 LGHDT and CDR2 YNNKEL (reference sequence). This CDR3 has 14 amino acids. CDR3: CASSPRTSLAEQYF. The DNA for the CDR3 is TGTGCCAGCAGTCCACGGACTAGTTTGGCGGAGCAGTACTTC.

The rearrangement joins TRBV27 to TRBJ1-6; D gene unclear. The CDR3 is 15 residues long. Trimming pared 5 bases from V and 13 bases from J, leaving 21 bases between. Germline CDR1 and CDR2: MNHEY and SMNVEV (reference sequence). CDR3: CASSLQSGSSAPLHF. The CDR3 bases are TGTGCCAGCAGTCTCCAATCGGGATCCTCCGCTCCCCTCCACTTT.

This rearrangement joins TRBV6-5 to TRBJ2-1, with a tentative D call TRBD2 (6 bases). The CDR3 covers 14 residues. Deletions cut 5 bases from V and 7 bases from J, with 15 bases between. The germline V gene has CDR1 MNHEY and CDR2 SVGAGI. The CDR3 protein is CASSPRLVWNEQFF. CDR3 nucleotide sequence: TGTGCCAGCAGTCCACGACTAGTTTGGAATGAGCAGTTCTTC.

This rearrangement joins TRBV5-4 to TRBJ2-7; D is unclear. Trimming shortened V by 7 bases and J by 2 bases, and 16 bases separated the two germline ends. Germline V gene lookup returns CDR1 SGHNT and CDR2 YYREEE (reference sequence). The CDR3 has 14 amino acids. The CDR3 DNA reads TGTGCCAGCGGATCCCAGGAAGGCCCCTACGAGCAGTACTTC. It yields the protein CASGSQEGPYEQYF. The whole variable domain, remainder taken from reference TRBV5-4 and TRBJ2-7, is ETGVTQSPTHLIKTRGQQVTLRCSSQSGHNTVSWYQQALGQGPQFIFQYYREEENGRGNFPPRFSGLQFPNYSSELNVNALELDDSALYLCASGSQEGPYEQYFGPGTRLTVT.

J is TRBJ1-1 and V is TRBV6-2 or TRBV6-3, with TRBD1 as a possible D gene (5 bases). The V gene lost 5 bases and the J gene lost 2 bases, with 15 bases spanning the gap. Germline CDR1 is MNHEY and CDR2 is SVGEGT. The CDR3 is 15 amino acids. This CDR3 is CASSPVGGKNTEAFF. The CDR3 coding sequence is TGTGCCAGCAGTCCCGTGGGGGGAAAAAACACTGAAGCTTTCTTT.

The chain carries TRBV15 and TRBJ2-3; 8 positions match TRBD1. V shed 2 bases, J shed 2 bases, and the junction held 6 bases outside the gene matches. The CDR3 runs to 16 residues. Per germline, CDR1 LNHNV and CDR2 YYDKDF (reference sequence). CDR3 bases: TGTGCCACCAGCAGAAGACAGGGGCGGGTCACAGATACGCAGTATTTT. This sequence encodes CATSRRQGRVTDTQYF.

As to this clone: The sample carries other DNA sequences with the same CDR3. The V gene is TRBV7-6, the J gene TRBJ1-6; D is unresolved. This CDR3 is 15 amino acids long. V lost 0 bases to trimming and J lost 7 bases, with 10 bases between them. Germline V gene lookup returns CDR1 SGHVS and CDR2 FNYEAQ. CDR3 loop: CASSLAGELNSPLHF. The CDR3 DNA reads as TGTGCCAGCAGCTTAGCTGGGGAGTTGAATTCACCCCTCCACTTT.

This clone was seen a handful of times. The chain links TRBV9 to TRBJ2-2, with 7 positions matching TRBD2. This CDR3 has 19 residues. V shed 4 bases, J shed 4 bases, and the junction held 19 bases outside the gene matches. Germline V lookup: CDR1 SGDLS, CDR2 YYNGEE. CDR3 loop: CASSPPGGGSGLFTGELFF. As DNA, the CDR3 is TGTGCCAGCAGCCCCCCGGGTGGAGGTAGCGGGCTGTTCACCGGGGAGCTGTTTTTT.

The genes are TRBV19 and TRBJ2-3, with D possibly TRBD1 on 6 matching bases. Germline V lookup: CDR1 LNHDA, CDR2 SQIVND (reference sequence). The V end lost 10 bases, the J end lost 2 bases, and 13 bases lay between the germline ends. There are 13 residues in the CDR3. The CDR3 nucleotides read TGTGCCACCAGACAGGCGACCACAGATACGCAGTATTTT. Translated, it gives CATRQATTDTQYF.

V is TRBV11-2 and J is TRBJ1-3, with 7 bases fitting TRBD1. J was trimmed by 2 bases and V by 5 bases; bases with no gene match: 6. CDR1 and CDR2 from the germline V gene are SGHAT and FQNNGV. The CDR3 consists of 15 residues. This CDR3 reads CASSEQGLTGNTIYF. DNA of the CDR3: TGTGCCAGCAGCGAACAGGGGCTTACTGGAAACACCATATATTTT.

The J gene is TRBJ1-2, the V gene TRBV24-1; D is perhaps TRBD1 (5 bases). The CDR3 sequence is 17 residues long. Trimming pared 2 bases from V and 6 bases from J, leaving 21 bases between. Germline CDR1 is KGHDR and CDR2 is SFDVKD. DNA for the CDR3: TGTGCCACCAGTGATTCTACCCCGGGACTCCATTTCCATGGCTACACCTTC. Translating it yields CATSDSTPGLHFHGYTF.

V and J are TRBV19 and TRBJ2-5; the match to TRBD2 covers 11 bases. With 4 bases clipped from V and 5 bases from J, the junction kept 15 bases outside the gene matches. Germline CDR1 reads LNHDA; CDR2 reads SQIVND (reference sequence). The CDR3 totals 18 residues. The CDR3 spells CASSTLAGGLGGNETQYF. CDR3 in DNA: TGTGCCAGTAGTACCTTAGCGGGAGGGTTAGGAGGGAACGAGACCCAGTACTTC.

V and J are TRBV7-9 and TRBJ1-4; possible D gene TRBD1, 6 bases. The germline V and J ends were trimmed by 5 bases and 3 bases, with 13 bases remaining between them. The germline gives CDR1 SEHNR, CDR2 FQNEAQ (reference sequence). There are 15 residues in the CDR3. The CDR3 DNA sequence: TGTGCCAGCAGCGCCACGGACAGATCTAATGAAAAACTGTTTTTT. It codes for CASSATDRSNEKLFF.

The chain joins TRBV7-9 to TRBJ2-2, with 8 bases lining up with TRBD1. CDR1 is SEHNR and CDR2 is FQNEAQ in the germline V gene (reference sequence). Trimming cost V 3 bases and J 6 bases; bases outside gene matches: 9. This CDR3 region has 16 residues. CDR3 amino acids: CASSFPGQGAAGELFF. CDR3 bases: TGTGCCAGCAGCTTCCCCGGGCAGGGGGCCGCCGGGGAGCTGTTTTTT.

The table lists this clone with a count of one. The gene calls are TRBV28 and TRBJ2-5, with 7 bases fitting TRBD2. Trimming removed 7 bases from V and 6 bases from J; junction bases left unmatched: 5. Germline values: CDR1 MDHEN, CDR2 SYDVKM. The CDR3 sequence is 12 residues long. CDR3 amino acids: CASTGGRQTQYF. As DNA, the CDR3 is TGTGCCAGCACTGGCGGGAGACAGACCCAGTACTTC.

The rearrangement joins TRBV2 to TRBJ2-1; D gene uncertain. In germline, CDR1 is SNHLY, CDR2 FYNNEI. V lost 4 bases and J lost 0, with 7 bases in between. This CDR3 has 14 amino acids. The CDR3 is CASSVRSSYNEQFF. CDR3 sequence (DNA): TGTGCCAGCAGTGTTCGGAGCTCCTACAATGAGCAGTTCTTC.

The CDR3 DNA follows: TGTGCCAGCAGCTTAGCCTCCGGGACTAGGCCTACAGATACGCAGTATTTT. Translation: CASSLASGTRPTDTQYF. The chain carries TRBV7-6 and TRBJ2-3; 8 positions match TRBD2. Trimming at V came to 0 bases and at J to 3 bases, leaving 8 bases not matched to a gene. The CDR3 is made up of 17 amino acids. Germline loops: CDR1 SGHVS, CDR2 FNYEAQ.

V is TRBV27 and J is TRBJ1-1; perhaps TRBD1 as D (6 bases). Trimming left V 5 bases short and J 5 bases short, with 18 bases between. The germline gives CDR1 MNHEY, CDR2 SMNVEV (reference sequence). The CDR3 has 15 amino acids. The CDR3 protein is CASSPTRGARTEAFF. The CDR3, as DNA: TGTGCCAGCAGTCCCACTCGGGGGGCACGGACTGAAGCTTTCTTT.

The rearrangement links TRBV6-5 to TRBJ2-7; 7 bases are shared with TRBD1. The CDR3 has 14 residues. V was clipped by 7 bases and J by 0 bases; unmatched bases: 6. Germline loops: CDR1 MNHEY, CDR2 SVGAGI. The CDR3 region has the DNA TGTGCCAGCACCTCAGGGGGACCCTCCTACGAGCAGTACTTC. This encodes CASTSGGPSYEQYF.

The V gene is TRBV27, the J gene TRBJ2-7, with TRBD1 identical over 8 bases. The CDR3 length is 15 residues. CDR1 is MNHEY and CDR2 is SMNVEV in the germline V gene (reference sequence). V lost 6 bases and J lost 1; bases outside the gene matches: 8. DNA for the CDR3: TGTGCCAGCAGCACTACCGGGACAGGATCCTACGAGCAGTACTTC. It is translated as CASSTTGTGSYEQYF.

The genes are TRBV5-1 and TRBJ2-6; no clear D. The CDR3 spans 16 residues. With 1 base removed from V and 0 bases from J, the gap between germline ends came to 8 bases. In germline, CDR1 is SGHRS, CDR2 YFSETQ. The CDR3 loop reads CASSLRHDSGANVLTF. The CDR3 DNA follows: TGCGCCAGCAGCTTGAGACATGACTCTGGGGCCAACGTCCTGACTTTC.

This sequence joins TRBV5-8 and TRBJ2-5; 8 bases align to TRBD1. The V and J ends lost 4 bases and 1 base, in that order; junction bases with no gene match: 18. The germline gives CDR1 SGHTS, CDR2 YDEGEE. The CDR3 is 19 residues long. In DNA, the CDR3 is TGTGCCAGCAGCACCGGGGCCCGGCAGGGGGCATGGGTCCAAGAGACCCAGTACTTC. This translates into CASSTGARQGAWVQETQYF. Combining the CDR3 with reference TRBV5-8 and TRBJ2-5 gives the whole variable domain EAGVTQSPTHLIKTRGQQATLRCSPISGHTSVYWYQQALGLGLQFLLWYDEGEERNRGNFPPRFSGRQFPNYSSELNVNALELEDSALYLCASSTGARQGAWVQETQYFGPGTRLLVL.

A few counts support this clone. The V call is TRBV18, the J call TRBJ2-7; 9 nucleotides agree with TRBD1. The CDR3 has 15 residues. CDR1 is KGHSH, CDR2 LQKENI, per germline. J was trimmed by 5 bases and V by 6 bases; bases with no gene match: 11. CDR3 sequence reads: CASSPTGTGKNEQYF. In nucleotides, the CDR3 is TGTGCCAGCTCGCCCACCGGGACAGGGAAAAACGAGCAGTACTTC.

The rearrangement uses TRBV5-1 and TRBJ2-5; TRBD2 is a possible D gene (5 bases). The CDR3 is 13 residues long. Germline V lookup: CDR1 SGHRS, CDR2 YFSETQ. Trimming took 2 bases from V and 5 from J, leaving 10 bases between them. The CDR3 nucleotides are TGCGCCAGCAGCTTTGGCGGGCGCGAGACCCAGTACTTC. This translates into CASSFGGRETQYF.

The CDR3 loop is CASSYGTGPGELFF. In DNA, the CDR3 is TGTGCCAGCAGTTACGGGACAGGCCCCGGGGAGCTGTTTTTT. This chain connects TRBV6-2 or TRBV6-3 to TRBJ2-2; 8 bases fit TRBD1. Unmatched junction bases numbered 2, after V lost 2 bases and J lost 6 bases. The CDR3 is 14 residues long. CDR1 and CDR2 (germline): MNHEY, SVGEGT.